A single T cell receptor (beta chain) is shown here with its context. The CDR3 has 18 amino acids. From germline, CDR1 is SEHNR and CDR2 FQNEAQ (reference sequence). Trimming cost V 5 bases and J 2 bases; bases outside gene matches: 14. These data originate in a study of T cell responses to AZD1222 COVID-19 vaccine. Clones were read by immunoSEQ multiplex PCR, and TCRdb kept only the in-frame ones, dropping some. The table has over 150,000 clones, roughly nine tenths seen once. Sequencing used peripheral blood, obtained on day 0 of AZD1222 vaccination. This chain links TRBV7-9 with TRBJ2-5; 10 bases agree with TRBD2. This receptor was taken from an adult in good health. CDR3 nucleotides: TGTGCCAGCAGCATTATAGGTGGGTCTAGCGGGAGTCAAGAGACCCAGTACTTC. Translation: CASSIIGGSSGSQETQYF.